Presented here are 6 T cell receptor beta chains from one specimen sequenced in a study of T cell responses to AZD1222 COVID-19 vaccine. Method: immunoSEQ multiplex PCR; TCRdb's copy keeps in-frame clones and lacks some. Found here are about 150,000 clones, about 88% of them singletons; the top ten hold 3% to 3.5%. This specimen consisted of peripheral blood, obtained on day 0 of AZD1222 vaccination. These receptors originate from an adult in good health.

For the CDR3, the DNA is TGTGCCAGCAGCTCCTCACAGGGGGGCCCCTTGAACACTGAAGCTTTCTTT. Translated, it gives CASSSSQGGPLNTEAFF. The rearrangement joins TRBV7-9 to TRBJ1-1; 8 bases match TRBD1. Germline CDR1 SEHNR, CDR2 FQNEAQ (reference sequence). The length of the CDR3 is 17 residues. V dropped 4 bases and J dropped 0; count of bases not matched to a gene: 10.

The chain combines TRBV7-2 with TRBJ1-2; no firm D call. CDR1 and CDR2 (germline): SGHTA, FQGNSA. The ends were cut back, 1 base at V and 7 bases at J, with 16 bases in the middle. The CDR3 is 15 residues long. The CDR3 reads CASSLVGRLSGGYTF. The DNA of the CDR3 is TGTGCCAGCAGCTTAGTTGGGCGCCTTTCGGGTGGCTACACCTTC.

The rearrangement links TRBV28 to TRBJ1-6; 7 bases align to TRBD1. Looked up from germline, CDR1 is MDHEN and CDR2 is SYDVKM. V lost 3 bases and J lost 5; bases outside the gene matches: 4. The CDR3 is 15 amino acids. The CDR3 here is CASSFDREDNSPLHF. CDR3 nucleotides: TGTGCCAGCAGTTTCGACAGGGAAGATAATTCACCCCTCCACTTT.

The V call is TRBV12-3 or TRBV12-4, the J call TRBJ1-1, with D uncertain. The V end was cut by 3 bases, the J end by 4 bases, with 9 bases between. The CDR3 is made up of 13 amino acids. The CDR3 protein is CASSLTPLTEAFF. As DNA, the CDR3 is TGTGCCAGCAGTTTGACCCCCCTCACTGAAGCTTTCTTT.

CDR3 sequence reads: CASSMALNQPQHF. The CDR3, as DNA: TGTGCCAGTAGTATGGCACTCAATCAGCCCCAGCATTTT. This rearrangement joins TRBV19 to TRBJ1-5; D is unclear. Germline CDR1 LNHDA, CDR2 SQIVND (reference sequence). CDR3 length equals 13 residues. With 3 bases removed from V and 3 bases from J, the gap between germline ends came to 6 bases.

The chain uses TRBV2 and TRBJ1-6; D is unresolved. The V end lost 8 bases, the J end lost 10 bases, and 18 bases lay between the germline ends. The CDR3 runs to 14 residues. Germline V CDR1 and CDR2: SNHLY, FYNNEI. DNA for the CDR3: TGTGCCAGCCCCGGTCCCTTTCTGGACTCACCCCTCCACTTT. Translating it yields CASPGPFLDSPLHF. Based on the CDR3 plus reference TRBV2 and TRBJ1-6, the full variable domain is EPEVTQTPSHQVTQMGQEVILRCVPISNHLYFYWYRQILGQKVEFLVSFYNNEISEKSEIFDDQFSVERPDGSNFTLKIRSTKLEDSAMYFCASPGPFLDSPLHFGNGTRLTVT.